These T cell receptor beta chains were read from a single sample in a study of T cells after yellow fever vaccination. TCRdb reprocessed the 5' RACE reads via MiXCR and lists one record per CDR3 protein. The sample has approximately 340,000 distinct CDR3 sequences, 8.7% seen once. Sequences were derived from PBMCs, sampled on the day of the first yellow fever vaccination. The receptor set was obtained from a man aged 18 to 35 who received the YFV17D yellow fever vaccine. Each CDR3 is given with its conserved first and last residue. The order of the fields is J gene, D gene, CDR3 length, clone size, V gene, CDR3 DNA, CDR3 protein. The D gene is left open where the match is weak. Part of the rows lack a size; the others show once, few, many or a class for expanded clones.

TRBJ1-2 - 15 - TRBV6-2/TRBV6-3 TGTGCCAGCAGTTACTCGGGGCGCCGGATCTATGGCTACACCTTC CASSYSGRRIYGYTF
TRBJ2-1 TRBD2 17 - TRBV4-3 TGCGCCAGCAGCCAAGACCGACCTAGCGGGAGGCGGAATGAGCAGTTCTTC CASSQDRPSGRRNEQFF
TRBJ2-1 TRBD2 16 few TRBV6-2/TRBV6-3 TGTGCCAGCAGTTACTCGACTAGCGGGGGGGTCAGAGAGCAGTTCTTC CASSYSTSGGVREQFF
TRBJ1-5 - 14 - TRBV3-1 TGTGCCAGCAGCCAAGATCTAGTTCCGCAGCCCCAGCATTTT CASSQDLVPQPQHF
TRBJ1-2 TRBD1 13 - TRBV10-3 TGTGCCATCAGTGTCGGACAGGACTATGGCTACACCTTC CAISVGQDYGYTF
TRBJ1-5 - 14 - TRBV7-8 TGTGCCAGCAGCACCCGGGCCTCTAATCAGCCCCAGCATTTT CASSTRASNQPQHF
TRBJ2-3 - 14 - TRBV12-3/TRBV12-4 TGTGCCAGCACCCTACGGCTCCCGACAGATACGCAGTATTTT CASTLRLPTDTQYF
TRBJ2-5 - 15 few TRBV11-2 TGTGCCAGCAGCCCCCGGACCGGGGGTGGCGAGACCCAGTACTTC CASSPRTGGGETQYF
TRBJ1-5 - 15 few TRBV12-3/TRBV12-4 TGTGCCAGCACGGGGGAAAGGGAACGAGAGCAGCCCCAGCATTTT CASTGEREREQPQHF
TRBJ2-1 TRBD1 16 few TRBV6-5 TGTGCCAGCAGTCGCTTCCCGACAGGGGACCACAATGAGCAGTTCTTC CASSRFPTGDHNEQFF
TRBJ1-1 TRBD1 14 - TRBV5-6 TGTGCCAGCAGGGAGGACAGGGGTGACACTGAAGCTTTCTTT CASREDRGDTEAFF
TRBJ2-2 - 11 few TRBV10-3 TGTGCCATCACTAACACCGGGGAGCTGTTTTTT CAITNTGELFF
TRBJ2-7 - 13 - TRBV12-3/TRBV12-4 TGTGCCAGCAGTCCGGAAGGGGTATACGAGCAGTACTTC CASSPEGVYEQYF
TRBJ1-6 TRBD1 14 - TRBV6-5 TGTGCCAGCAGTTTCCAACAGGGGACCTCGGTCCTCCACTTT CASSFQQGTSVLHF
TRBJ1-4 - 14 - TRBV12-3/TRBV12-4 TGTGCCAGCAGCCCCCGACCTCAGAATGAAAAACTGTTTTTT CASSPRPQNEKLFF
TRBJ2-3 TRBD1 16 many TRBV4-2 TGTGCCAGCAGCCCCTCGCAGGGGGCCGGCACAGATACGCAGTATTTT CASSPSQGAGTDTQYF
TRBJ2-3 - 13 few TRBV10-3 TGTGCCATTGCCGGGACGGAATATACTACGCAGTATTTT CAIAGTEYTTQYF
TRBJ2-5 - 15 - TRBV5-1 TGCGCCAGCAGCGTGGCGGGTCGGGGCCCCGAGACCCAGTACTTC CASSVAGRGPETQYF
TRBJ2-5 - 13 few TRBV29-1 TGCAGCGTGGGGCCAGCAGTCGGAGAGACCCAGTACTTC CSVGPAVGETQYF
TRBJ2-1 TRBD2 19 many TRBV11-2 TGTGCCAGCAACCCCAGGGGGACTAGCGGGGGCCCCAAATACAATGAGCAGTTCTTC CASNPRGTSGGPKYNEQFF
TRBJ1-1 TRBD1 13 many TRBV4-1 TGCGCCAGCAGCCATGTCGGGACAGTTGAAGCTTTCTTT CASSHVGTVEAFF
TRBJ2-2 - 13 many TRBV29-1 TGCAGCGTTGGTCTGCGCCACACCGGGGAGCTGTTTTTT CSVGLRHTGELFF
TRBJ2-3 - 15 many TRBV5-1 TGCGCCAGCAGCTTAGAGGTAGCAGGTCTCGGGACGCAGTATTTT CASSLEVAGLGTQYF
TRBJ2-3 - 15 - TRBV24-1 TGTGCCACCAGTGACTCAGCGCCTTTCACAGATACGCAGTATTTT CATSDSAPFTDTQYF